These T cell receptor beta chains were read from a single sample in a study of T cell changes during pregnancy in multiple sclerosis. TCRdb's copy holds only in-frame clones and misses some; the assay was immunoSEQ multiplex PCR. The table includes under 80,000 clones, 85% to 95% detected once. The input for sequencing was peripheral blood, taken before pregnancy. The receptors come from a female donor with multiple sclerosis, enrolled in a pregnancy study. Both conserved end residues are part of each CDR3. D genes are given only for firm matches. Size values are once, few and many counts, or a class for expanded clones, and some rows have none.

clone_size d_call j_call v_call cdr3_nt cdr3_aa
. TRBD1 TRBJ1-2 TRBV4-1 TGCGCCAGCAGCCAAGTGGAGGGGGCACCGGTCTATGGCTACACCTTC CASSQVEGAPVYGYTF
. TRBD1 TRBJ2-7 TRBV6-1 TGTGCCAGCAGTGAACAGCCGGGACAGGGGGCCTACGAGCAGTACTTC CASSEQPGQGAYEQYF
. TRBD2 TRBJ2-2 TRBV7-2 TGTGCCAGCTTATCAGGGGCTAGCGGGGTGAACACCGGGGAGCTGTTTTTT CASLSGASGVNTGELFF
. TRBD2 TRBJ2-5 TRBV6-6 TGTGCCAGCAGGCTAGCGGGTGTAATAGGCCAAGAGACCCAGTACTTC CASRLAGVIGQETQYF
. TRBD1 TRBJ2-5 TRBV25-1 TGTGCCAGCAGTGACGGCCAGGGGGCGGCTGGCCAGTACTTC CASSDGQGAAGQYF
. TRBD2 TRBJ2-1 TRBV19 TGTGCCAGTAGGACTAGCGGGCAGTCTTACAATGAGCAGTTCTTC CASRTSGQSYNEQFF
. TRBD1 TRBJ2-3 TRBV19 TGTGCCAGTAGGAACAGGGGAGCAGATACGCAGTATTTT CASRNRGADTQYF
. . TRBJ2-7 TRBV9 TGTGCCAGCAGTACAGGTGGGAACGAGCAGTACTTC CASSTGGNEQYF
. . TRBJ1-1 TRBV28 TGTGCCAGCAGCCCCTGGAGGGAGATGAACACTGAAGCTTTCTTT CASSPWREMNTEAFF
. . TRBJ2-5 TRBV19 TGTGCCAGTAGTGCCCGGGACTCACAAGAGACCCAGTACTTC CASSARDSQETQYF
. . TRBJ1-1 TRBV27 TGTGCCAGCAGCTCCTGGGACATCAGAGACACTGAAGCTTTCTTT CASSSWDIRDTEAFF
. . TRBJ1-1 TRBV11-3 TGTGCCAGCAGCTGGCTGAACACTGAAGCTTTCTTT CASSWLNTEAFF
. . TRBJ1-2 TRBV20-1 TGCAGTGCTAGAGATCAGTCAGAATACACCTTC CSARDQSEYTF
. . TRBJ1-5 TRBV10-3 TGTGCCATCAGAGGGGAGGGGGAAAATCAGCCCCAGCATTTT CAIRGEGENQPQHF
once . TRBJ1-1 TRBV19 TGTGCCAGTAAGAGTCTCCAGGGAGGGACTGAAGCTTTCTTT CASKSLQGGTEAFF
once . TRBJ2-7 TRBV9 TGTGCCAGCAGCGGTCACAGGGAGGGCTACGAGCAGTACTTC CASSGHREGYEQYF
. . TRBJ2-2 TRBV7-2 TGTGCCAGCAGCAAGCATAGAGCAACGAACACCGGGGAGCTGTTTTTT CASSKHRATNTGELFF
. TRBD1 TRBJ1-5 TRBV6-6 TGTGCCAGCAGTCTCCTTTTGGACAGGTCGGATCAGCCCCAGCATTTT CASSLLLDRSDQPQHF
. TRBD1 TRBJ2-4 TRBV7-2 TGTGCCAGCAGCCTGTTTAGGCAGGGGGCGAACATTCAGTACTTC CASSLFRQGANIQYF
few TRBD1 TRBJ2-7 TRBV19 TGTGCCAGTAGCCCAGGGACAGGCGCTTACGAGCAGTACTTC CASSPGTGAYEQYF
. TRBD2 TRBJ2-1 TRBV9 TGTGCCAGCAGCGCCCGGACTAGCGTAAACAGTCCGCAGTTCTTC CASSARTSVNSPQFF
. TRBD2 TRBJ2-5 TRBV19 TGTGCCACCGGCTCTCTTGCGGGAGATTTGGAGACCCAGTACTTC CATGSLAGDLETQYF
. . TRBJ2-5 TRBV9 TGTGCCAGCAGCGTAGGCGGGATCCAAGAGACCCAGTACTTC CASSVGGIQETQYF
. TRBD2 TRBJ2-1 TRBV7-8 TGTGCCAGCAGCCTACCGGGACTAGCGGGATACAATGAGCAGTTCTTC CASSLPGLAGYNEQFF
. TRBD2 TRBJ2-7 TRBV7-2 TGTGCCAGCAGCTCGGGACTAGCGGTTACCTACGAGCAGTACTTC CASSSGLAVTYEQYF
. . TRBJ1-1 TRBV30 TGTGCCTGGAGTCGGGTCGCGAACACTGAAGCTTTCTTT CAWSRVANTEAFF
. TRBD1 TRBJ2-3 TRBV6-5 TGTGCCAGCAGTTACAGGGGGCTCGGCACAGATACGCAGTATTTT CASSYRGLGTDTQYF
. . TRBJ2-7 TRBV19 TGTGCCAGTAGCCCTCGGGTCCGAACCGAGCAGTACTTC CASSPRVRTEQYF
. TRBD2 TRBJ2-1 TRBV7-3 TGTGCCAGCAGGACAGCGGGAGGAGGCAATGAGCAGTTCTTC CASRTAGGGNEQFF
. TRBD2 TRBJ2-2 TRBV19 TGTGCCAGTAGTATTGGGCGGGGGGCGTCCACCGGGGAGCTGTTTTTT CASSIGRGASTGELFF
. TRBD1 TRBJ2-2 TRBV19 TGTGCCAGTTCCGGGACAGGGGGCTCTGGGGAGCTGTTTTTT CASSGTGGSGELFF
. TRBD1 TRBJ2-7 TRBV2 TGTGCCAGCAGTAGGGACAGGGGACGATGGCAGTACTTC CASSRDRGRWQYF
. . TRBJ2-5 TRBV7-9 TGTGCCAGCAGCTTAGGAACGGGACTTCCCGGCGGAGAGACCCAGTACTTC CASSLGTGLPGGETQYF
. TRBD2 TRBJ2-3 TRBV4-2 TGTGCCAGCAGCCAAGACGCAAGCGGGATGGGGACAGATACGCAGTATTTT CASSQDASGMGTDTQYF
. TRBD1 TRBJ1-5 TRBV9 TGTGCCAGCAGCATCGGGACAGAAGACCAGCCCCAGCATTTT CASSIGTEDQPQHF
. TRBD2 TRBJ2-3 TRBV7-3 TGTGCCAGCAGTTACGGGACTAGCGGGCCTGGGAATACGCAGTATTTT CASSYGTSGPGNTQYF
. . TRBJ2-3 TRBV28 TGTGCCAGCAGCTCACAGGGTTCAGATACGCAGTATTTT CASSSQGSDTQYF
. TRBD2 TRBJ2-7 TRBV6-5 TGTGCCAGCAGACGACTAGCGGGAGGAGAGCAGTACTTC CASRRLAGGEQYF
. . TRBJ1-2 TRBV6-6 TGTGCCAGCACCACTGAGGGTCTTTCGGATGGCTACACCTTC CASTTEGLSDGYTF
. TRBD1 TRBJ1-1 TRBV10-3 TGTGCCATCAGTGTGGAGGGGGCGGAAACTGAAGCTTTCTTT CAISVEGAETEAFF